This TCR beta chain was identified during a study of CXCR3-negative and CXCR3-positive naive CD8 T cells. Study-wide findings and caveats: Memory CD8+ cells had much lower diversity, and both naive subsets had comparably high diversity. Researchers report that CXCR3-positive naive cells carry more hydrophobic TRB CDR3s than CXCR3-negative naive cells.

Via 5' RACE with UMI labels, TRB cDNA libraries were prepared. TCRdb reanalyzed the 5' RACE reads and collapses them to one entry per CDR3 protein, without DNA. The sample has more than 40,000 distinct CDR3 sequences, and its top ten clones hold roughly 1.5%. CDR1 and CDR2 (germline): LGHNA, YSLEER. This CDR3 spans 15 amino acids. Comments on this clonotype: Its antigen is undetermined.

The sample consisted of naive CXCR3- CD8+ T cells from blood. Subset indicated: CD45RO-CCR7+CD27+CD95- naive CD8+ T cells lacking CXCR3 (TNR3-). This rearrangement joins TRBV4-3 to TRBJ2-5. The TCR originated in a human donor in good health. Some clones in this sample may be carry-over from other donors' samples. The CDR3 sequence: CASSQDSGYQETQYF.